Included here is one T cell receptor (beta chain) sequence, with context. Its antigen remains unidentified. Per-base qualities were not stored, and no clone one base away is much larger. TCRbeta CDR3 regions were amplified from genomic DNA using the immunoSEQ Assay, a bias-controlled multiplex PCR. The paper's data handling went like this. The number of nucleated cells in each sample was estimated by amplification of reference gene primers within the assay. To quantify the absolute abundance of each unique TCRbeta CDR3 rearrangement, sequence reads were collapsed and filtered. For each sample, productive Simpson clonality was calculated by taking the square root of Simpson's diversity index across productive rearrangements. TCRdb carries this immuneACCESS record with in-frame sequences only. Its versions omit some clonotypes, under half of them owing to an unresolved V gene in the studies checked, with the rest unexplained. The DNA gave D and trimming, while V, J and clone size come from that table. The table for this sample lists fewer than 350,000 clones; around 88% of them were counted only once. Approximately 1.6% of the sample goes to the ten largest clones.

This sample stems from a study of blood T cell repertoires in COVID-19 (dated by TCRdb to the early 2020s). Study-level background: The collaborator samples originated in the United States, Italy and Spain and spanned the acute and convalescent phases of COVID-19. The material from the prospective study consisted of cDNA or gDNA derived from T cells, B-cell-depleted T cells, or PBMCs. Deeply sampled blood TCRbeta repertoires from subjects exposed to, actively infected with, or recovered from COVID-19 were included in the dataset. The sample metadata nearly always contained a de-identified subject ID, COVID-19 status, age in years and sex. Where HLA class I and class II types were available, the types were taken from metadata supplied by the sample provider, not from assay-based typing. The repertoires were released in a freely available public database intended as a resource for research on the immune response to SARS-CoV-2. The samples were drawn from the first 160 participants of the ongoing ImmuneRACE study and from 950 to 1,500 subjects provided by 6 global collaborators.

Results and caveats for the whole study, not just this receptor: How much clinical and demographic metadata was included differed by source and by participant, and the metadata was provided uncurated.

One collaborating source in Seattle enrolled patients during active infection and followed them longitudinally through the course of disease. Whole blood was collected in K2EDTA tubes by collaborating institutions according to the institutions' own protocols. For TCRbeta analysis, collaborators shipped samples as frozen whole blood, isolated PBMCs, or DNA extracted from either of those sample types. Taken from cysteine to phenylalanine, the CDR3 has 10 residues. Only the CDR3 portion is preserved as DNA: 30 bases, with reading frame beginning at the first base. Via the germline V gene (reference sequence), CDR1 is GTSNPN and CDR2 SVGIG. V sheds 8 bases and J sheds 4 bases, leaving 5 bases between their ends.

The sequence came from a young woman with COVID-19, enrolled during active disease. The sequence links TRBV30 to TRBJ2-2; the D gene remains uncertain. Sequenced sample: peripheral blood. The DNA sequence follows: TGTGCCCTTAGCACCGGGGAGCTGTTTTTT. Translated, this is CALSTGELFF.